Following are 23 T cell receptor beta chains from one sample sequenced in a study of T cell changes during pregnancy in multiple sclerosis. TCRdb's copy holds only in-frame clones and misses some; the assay was immunoSEQ multiplex PCR. The table records tens of thousands of clones, 94% of them present only once. The source was CD4+ T cells from peripheral blood mononuclear cells, collected after pregnancy. The receptors originated from a female donor with multiple sclerosis, enrolled in a pregnancy study.

The chain couples TRBV27 to TRBJ2-5; TRBD2 might be the D (6 bases). Per the germline V gene, CDR1 is MNHEY and CDR2 is SMNVEV (reference sequence). Trimming stripped 5 bases from V and 4 bases from J, with 23 bases between. The CDR3 loop spans 17 amino acids. The CDR3 spells CASSQLDGGFLRETQYF. CDR3 sequence (DNA): TGTGCCAGCAGTCAGCTCGACGGGGGATTTCTTAGAGAGACCCAGTACTTC.

This chain uses TRBV6-5 with TRBJ1-3; D is possibly TRBD1 (5 bases). CDR1 is MNHEY and CDR2 is SVGAGI in the germline V gene. This CDR3 spans 14 amino acids. V lost 6 bases and J lost 2, with 11 bases in between. The DNA of the CDR3 is TGTGCCAGCAGCTCGTTAGGGGCTGGAAACACCATATATTTT. It is translated as CASSSLGAGNTIYF.

The genes are TRBV6-1 and TRBJ2-5; D possibly corresponds to TRBD2 (5 bases). The length of the CDR3 is 14 residues. Trimming took off 1 base at V and 5 bases at J, with 11 bases between the two ends. Germline V CDR1 and CDR2: MNHNS, SASEGT. CDR3 nucleotide sequence: TGTGCCAGCAGTGAAGAGTGGGCGGGTGAGACCCAGTACTTC. This codes for CASSEEWAGETQYF.

This chain links TRBV6-1 with TRBJ2-7; 7 nucleotides align to TRBD2. This CDR3 spans 14 amino acids. Trimming at V came to 8 bases and at J to 1 base, leaving 8 bases not matched to a gene. CDR1 and CDR2 (germline): MNHNS, SASEGT. CDR3 coding DNA: TGTGCCAGCCTTAATAGCGGGCTTTCCTACGAGCAGTACTTC. Amino acid sequence: CASLNSGLSYEQYF.

The chain links TRBV28 to TRBJ2-5; 11 bases fit TRBD1. This CDR3 is built from 16 residues. After removal of 5 bases from V and 7 bases from J, the junction contained 12 bases not matched to a gene. Germline lookup yields CDR1 MDHEN and CDR2 SYDVKM. CDR3 bases: TGTGCCAGCAGTCAAAGATTGGACAGGGGGCTTGTGACCCAGTACTTC. It encodes CASSQRLDRGLVTQYF.

The rearrangement links TRBV5-1 to TRBJ1-1; D uncertain. This CDR3 contains 14 residues. Trimming left V 1 base short and J 1 base short, with 8 bases between. Germline CDR1 and CDR2: SGHRS and YFSETQ. The CDR3 loop reads CASSLLGSNTEAFF. The DNA for the CDR3 is TGCGCCAGCAGCTTGTTGGGCTCGAACACTGAAGCTTTCTTT.

This rearrangement joins TRBV5-1 to TRBJ1-6; D is perhaps TRBD1 (5 bases). Germline V lookup: CDR1 SGHRS, CDR2 YFSETQ. V lost 5 bases and J lost 8, with 11 bases in between. This CDR3 is 13 amino acids long. CDR3 protein: CASRWQGDSPLHF. The DNA of the CDR3 is TGCGCCAGCAGATGGCAGGGTGATTCACCCCTCCACTTT.

The gene calls are TRBV7-9 and TRBJ1-4; D ambiguous. The CDR3 contains 13 residues. The V and J ends lost 7 bases and 3 bases respectively, with 9 bases between them. Germline V gene data show CDR1 as SEHNR and CDR2 as FQNEAQ (reference sequence). The CDR3 is CASIRAPNEKLFF. The CDR3, as DNA: TGTGCCAGCATCCGAGCTCCTAATGAAAAACTGTTTTTT.

The chain has TRBV9 and TRBJ2-3; D not resolved. Trimming removed 1 base from V and 6 bases from J, with 18 bases in between. From germline, CDR1 is SGDLS and CDR2 YYNGEE. The CDR3 loop spans 16 amino acids. The CDR3 nucleotides are TGTGCCAGCAGCGTAACCGGTAGTGTAGTGAGGGATACGCAGTATTTT. Protein sequence: CASSVTGSVVRDTQYF. The full variable domain, rest sourced from reference TRBV9 and TRBJ2-3, is DSGVTQTPKHLITATGQRVTLRCSPRSGDLSVYWYQQSLDQGLQFLIQYYNGEERAKGNILERFSAQQFPDLHSELNLSSLELGDSALYFCASSVTGSVVRDTQYFGPGTRLTVL.

Only one count was recorded for this clone. The chain joins TRBV5-8 to TRBJ2-6, with 9 bases matching TRBD1. The CDR3 has 17 residues. V dropped 2 bases and J dropped 2; count of bases not matched to a gene: 5. CDR1 is SGHTS, CDR2 YDEGEE, per germline. Here the CDR3 reads CASSLGQGRPGANVLTF. Written as DNA, the CDR3 is TGTGCCAGCAGCTTAGGACAGGGGAGGCCTGGGGCCAACGTCCTGACTTTC.

The rearrangement uses TRBV28 and TRBJ1-2; 8 bases are shared with TRBD1. Germline V CDR1 and CDR2: MDHEN, SYDVKM. Unmatched junction bases numbered 10, after V lost 3 bases and J lost 7 bases. CDR3 length: 15 amino acids. The DNA for the CDR3 is TGTGCCAGCAGTTTCGGGGACAGGCGGGTCTTTGGCTACACCTTC. Protein: CASSFGDRRVFGYTF.

The genes are TRBV13 and TRBJ2-1; TRBD2 matches at 8 bases. Germline lookup yields CDR1 PRHDT and CDR2 FYEKMQ (reference sequence). J gave up 9 bases and V 5 bases, and 12 bases lay outside the gene matches. The CDR3 covers 15 residues. CDR3 DNA: TGTGCCAGCAGCCCCCTGGCGGGAGGAGTTGGTGAGCAGTTCTTC. It codes for CASSPLAGGVGEQFF. The variable domain in full, completed from reference TRBV13 and TRBJ2-1, reads AAGVIQSPRHLIKEKRETATLKCYPIPRHDTVYWYQQGPGQDPQFLISFYEKMQSDKGSIPDRFSAQQFSDYHSELNMSSLELGDSALYFCASSPLAGGVGEQFFGPGTRLTVL.

The chain is built from TRBV27 and TRBJ2-2; 12 bases agree with TRBD2. The CDR3 extends over 19 amino acids. Trimming took 6 bases from V and 0 from J; bases not matched to a gene: 11. Germline V gives CDR1 MNHEY, CDR2 SMNVEV (reference sequence). CDR3: CASSLAGGPSTSNTGELFF. DNA of the CDR3: TGTGCCAGCAGCCTAGCGGGAGGGCCTTCTACTTCGAACACCGGGGAGCTGTTTTTT.

J is TRBJ1-1 and V is TRBV28; 9 bases are a match to TRBD1. Germline CDR1 is MDHEN and CDR2 is SYDVKM. V was pared by 5 bases and J by 3 bases, with 4 bases of the junction left unmatched. This CDR3 contains 14 residues. The CDR3 DNA reads as TGTGCCAGCAGTCCGGGACAGGGCCACACTGAAGCTTTCTTT. It yields the protein CASSPGQGHTEAFF.

This chain uses TRBV7-6 with TRBJ1-1; 8 bases match TRBD1. J was trimmed by 5 bases and V by 3 bases; bases with no gene match: 17. CDR3 size: 18 residues. Germline assignment: CDR1 SGHVS and CDR2 FNYEAQ. CDR3 loop: CASSLLRQGINKGTEAFF. As DNA, the CDR3 is TGTGCCAGCAGCTTGCTTAGACAGGGGATAAATAAGGGGACTGAAGCTTTCTTT. Variable domain in full (rest from reference TRBV7-6 and TRBJ1-1): GAGVSQSPRYKVTKRGQDVALRCDPISGHVSLYWYRQALGQGPEFLTYFNYEAQQDKSGLPNDRFSAERPEGSISTLTIQRTEQRDSAMYRCASSLLRQGINKGTEAFFGQGTRLTVV.

V is TRBV2 and J is TRBJ2-7; 12 nucleotides align to TRBD1. Germline loops: CDR1 SNHLY, CDR2 FYNNEI. The CDR3 runs 14 residues. The trim removed 7 bases at V and 6 bases at J, leaving 7 bases unmatched. The CDR3 loop reads CASKAGTGGPEQYF. In DNA form, the CDR3 reads TGTGCCAGCAAAGCCGGGACAGGGGGCCCCGAGCAGTACTTC.

J is TRBJ1-1 and V is TRBV7-9; 8 bases map to TRBD1. CDR3 length equals 12 residues. Trimming removed 5 bases from V and 12 bases from J; junction bases left unmatched: 8. Germline assignment: CDR1 SEHNR and CDR2 FQNEAQ (reference sequence). This CDR3 reads CASSRTGPLTFF. CDR3 bases: TGTGCCAGCAGCAGGACAGGGCCATTAACTTTCTTT.

This clone was found once. V gene TRBV30 combines with J gene TRBJ2-5; 10 bases map to TRBD1. Germline V gene lookup returns CDR1 GTSNPN and CDR2 SVGIG (reference sequence). This CDR3 comprises 16 residues. The V and J ends lost 0 bases and 4 bases, in that order; junction bases with no gene match: 8. The CDR3 nucleotides read TGTGCCTGGAGTGTACGGGACAGGGGTTTGGGAGAGACCCAGTACTTC. It is translated as CAWSVRDRGLGETQYF. Combining the CDR3 with reference TRBV30 and TRBJ2-5 gives the whole variable domain SQTIHQWPATLVQPVGSPLSLECTVEGTSNPNLYWYRQAAGRGLQLLFYSVGIGQISSEVPQNLSASRPQDRQFILSSKKLLLSDSGFYLCAWSVRDRGLGETQYFGPGTRLLVL.

This chain joins TRBV7-2 and TRBJ2-1; D call uncertain. Looked up from germline, CDR1 is SGHTA and CDR2 is FQGNSA. CDR3 length: 16 residues. V was clipped by 0 bases and J by 8 bases, with 17 bases between them. CDR3 DNA: TGTGCCAGCAGCTTAGCGACAAGCCCTGAGTTATATGAGCAGTTCTTC. This sequence encodes CASSLATSPELYEQFF.

The chain combines TRBV2 with TRBJ1-1; D is possibly TRBD1 (6 bases). The ends were cut back, 5 bases at V and 7 bases at J, with 20 bases in the middle. The germline V gene encodes CDR1 SNHLY and CDR2 FYNNEI. CDR3 length: 15 amino acids. The CDR3 region is CASSRDRGGLGEAFF. For the CDR3, the DNA is TGTGCCAGCAGTCGGGACCGCGGGGGCCTAGGTGAAGCTTTCTTT.

V and J are TRBV19 and TRBJ1-3, with D perhaps matching TRBD1 (6 bases). The CDR3 spans 16 residues. V lost 5 bases and J 0 bases, leaving 14 bases between the germline ends. In germline, CDR1 is LNHDA, CDR2 SQIVND (reference sequence). CDR3 sequence: CASSDRGGGSGNTIYF. The CDR3 region has the DNA TGTGCCAGTAGTGACCGGGGAGGGGGCTCTGGAAACACCATATATTTT.

This chain joins TRBV27 and TRBJ1-2; no reliable D call. This CDR3 is 13 amino acids long. Germline V CDR1 and CDR2: MNHEY, SMNVEV (reference sequence). V lost 1 base, J lost 4 bases, and 7 bases lay in between. CDR3 amino acids: CASSLLGSYGYTF. The CDR3 nucleotides are TGTGCCAGCAGTTTATTGGGGAGCTATGGCTACACCTTC.

This clone has just one count. The gene calls are TRBV28 and TRBJ2-7, with 10 positions matching TRBD2. The CDR3 is 16 amino acids. The V gene end was trimmed by 6 bases and the J gene end by 2 bases; junction bases not matched to a gene: 10. Per germline, CDR1 MDHEN and CDR2 SYDVKM. The CDR3 coding sequence is TGTGCCAGCAGCCCCTACCTTCTAGCGGGGGCCTACGAGCAGTACTTC. This codes for CASSPYLLAGAYEQYF.